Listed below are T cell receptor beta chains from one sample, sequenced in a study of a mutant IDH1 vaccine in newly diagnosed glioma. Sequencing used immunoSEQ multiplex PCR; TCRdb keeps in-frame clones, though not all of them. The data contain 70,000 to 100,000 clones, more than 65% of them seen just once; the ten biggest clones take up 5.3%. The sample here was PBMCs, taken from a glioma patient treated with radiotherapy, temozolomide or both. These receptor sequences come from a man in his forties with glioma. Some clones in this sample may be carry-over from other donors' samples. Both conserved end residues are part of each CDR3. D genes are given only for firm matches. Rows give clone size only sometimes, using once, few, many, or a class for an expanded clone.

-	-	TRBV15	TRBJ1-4	CATSTTGLYNEKLFF	TGTGCCACCAGCACGACGGGACTGTATAATGAAAAACTGTTTTTT
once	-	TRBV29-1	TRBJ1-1	CSVAQGYRNTEAFF	TGCAGCGTTGCCCAGGGGTATAGGAACACTGAAGCTTTCTTT
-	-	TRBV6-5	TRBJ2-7	CASSSPPAEQYF	TGTGCCAGCAGCTCCCCCCCGGCCGAGCAGTACTTC
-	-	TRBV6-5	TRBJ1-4	CASREGRGSTKLFF	TGTGCCAGCAGGGAAGGACGCGGAAGTACAAAACTGTTTTTT
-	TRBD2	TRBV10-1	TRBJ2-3	CASSAGLGTDTQYF	TGCGCCAGCAGTGCGGGACTAGGCACAGATACGCAGTATTTT
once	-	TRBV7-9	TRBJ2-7	CASSSQGHRYEQYF	TGTGCCAGCAGCTCGCAGGGACATAGATACGAGCAGTACTTC
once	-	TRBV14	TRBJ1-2	CASSFSLGGQYLRGYTF	TGTGCCAGCAGCTTTTCCCTGGGCGGACAGTACCTTCGGGGCTACACCTTC
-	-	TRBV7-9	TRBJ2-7	CASSPVASREQYF	TGTGCCAGCAGTCCCGTGGCTAGCAGGGAGCAGTACTTC
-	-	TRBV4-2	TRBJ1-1	CASSPGGPEAFF	TGTGCCAGCAGCCCCGGGGGCCCTGAAGCTTTCTTT
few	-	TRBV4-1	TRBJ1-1	CASSQRPNTEAFF	TGCGCCAGCAGCCAACGTCCGAACACTGAAGCTTTCTTT
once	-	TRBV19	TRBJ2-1	CASSARGYSYNEQFF	TGTGCCAGTAGTGCCAGGGGTTACTCCTACAATGAGCAGTTCTTC
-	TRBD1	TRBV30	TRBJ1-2	CAGNRGNYGYTF	TGTGCCGGCAACAGGGGGAACTATGGCTACACCTTC
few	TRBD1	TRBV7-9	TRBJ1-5	CASGQGNQPQHF	TGTGCCAGCGGACAGGGAAATCAGCCCCAGCATTTT
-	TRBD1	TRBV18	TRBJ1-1	CASSWDSRSEAFF	TGTGCCAGCTCATGGGACAGTAGGAGTGAAGCTTTCTTT
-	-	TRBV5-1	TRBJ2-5	CASSLTSVYQETQYF	TGCGCCAGCAGCTTAACGTCGGTCTACCAAGAGACCCAGTACTTC
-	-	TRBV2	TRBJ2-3	CASSAQGGRSDTQYF	TGTGCCAGCAGTGCACAGGGAGGGAGGTCAGATACGCAGTATTTT
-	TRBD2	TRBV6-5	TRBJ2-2	CASSYLSGGTGELFF	TGTGCCAGCAGTTACCTGAGCGGGGGGACCGGGGAGCTGTTTTTT
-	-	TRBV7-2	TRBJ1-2	CASSLAGYGYTF	TGTGCCAGCAGCTTAGCTGGCTATGGCTACACCTTC
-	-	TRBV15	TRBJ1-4	CATSRGGREKLFF	TGTGCCACCAGCAGAGGAGGGAGGGAAAAACTGTTTTTT
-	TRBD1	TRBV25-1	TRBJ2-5	CASSDFRDRVSGETQYF	TGTGCCAGCAGTGACTTCCGGGACAGGGTTTCTGGAGAGACCCAGTACTTC
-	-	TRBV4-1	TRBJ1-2	CASSHVESNYGYTF	TGCGCCAGCAGCCATGTAGAGAGTAACTATGGCTACACCTTC
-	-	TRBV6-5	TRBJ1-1	CASSYWAAMNTEAFF	TGTGCCAGCAGTTACTGGGCAGCCATGAACACTGAAGCTTTCTTT
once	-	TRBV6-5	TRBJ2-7	CASSYFGQGGYEQYF	TGTGCCAGCAGTTATTTCGGGCAGGGGGGATACGAGCAGTACTTC
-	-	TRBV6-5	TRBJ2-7	CASQREGAYEQYF	TGTGCCAGCCAGAGGGAGGGGGCCTACGAGCAGTACTTC
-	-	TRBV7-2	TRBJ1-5	CASSTSVVAGQPQHF	TGTGCCAGCAGCACGAGTGTGGTCGCGGGTCAGCCCCAGCATTTT
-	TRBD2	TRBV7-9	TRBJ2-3	CASSVGGGGDTQYF	TGTGCCAGCAGCGTCGGGGGGGGAGGAGATACGCAGTATTTT
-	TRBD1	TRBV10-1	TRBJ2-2	CASSASAGRGPGELFF	TGCGCCAGCAGCGCCTCAGCGGGCAGGGGGCCCGGGGAGCTGTTTTTT
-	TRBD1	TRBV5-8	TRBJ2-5	CASSLEIRTGAEETQYF	TGTGCCAGCAGCTTGGAGATCCGGACAGGGGCGGAAGAGACCCAGTACTTC
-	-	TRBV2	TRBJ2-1	CASSPGDTYNEQFF	TGTGCCAGCAGTCCGGGGGATACCTACAATGAGCAGTTCTTC
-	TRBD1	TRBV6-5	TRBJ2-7	CASSTGQIYEQYF	TGTGCCAGCAGTACGGGACAGATCTACGAGCAGTACTTC
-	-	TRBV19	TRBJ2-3	CASSIKGDTDTQYF	TGTGCCAGTAGTATTAAGGGAGACACAGATACGCAGTATTTT
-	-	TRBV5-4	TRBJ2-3	CASGRGSSTDTQYF	TGTGCCAGCGGCAGGGGATCTAGCACAGATACGCAGTATTTT